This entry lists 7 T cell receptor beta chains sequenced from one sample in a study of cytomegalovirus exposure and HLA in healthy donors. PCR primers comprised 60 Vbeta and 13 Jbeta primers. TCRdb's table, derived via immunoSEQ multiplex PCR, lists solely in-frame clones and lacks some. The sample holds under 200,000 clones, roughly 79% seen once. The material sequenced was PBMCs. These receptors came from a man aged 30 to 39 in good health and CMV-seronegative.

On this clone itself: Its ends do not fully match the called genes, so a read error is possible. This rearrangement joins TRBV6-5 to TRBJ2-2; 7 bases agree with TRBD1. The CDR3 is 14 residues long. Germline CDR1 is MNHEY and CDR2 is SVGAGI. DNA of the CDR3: TGTGCCAGCAGAACGGGACAGAACGCCGGGGAGCTGTTTTTT. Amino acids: CASRTGQNAGELFF.

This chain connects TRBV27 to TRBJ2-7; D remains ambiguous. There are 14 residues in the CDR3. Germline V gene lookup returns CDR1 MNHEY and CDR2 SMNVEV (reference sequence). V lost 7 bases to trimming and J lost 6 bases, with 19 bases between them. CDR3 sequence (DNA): TGTGCCAGCAAACCCTCCCCCAAAGCCTCCGAGCAGTACTTC. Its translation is CASKPSPKASEQYF.

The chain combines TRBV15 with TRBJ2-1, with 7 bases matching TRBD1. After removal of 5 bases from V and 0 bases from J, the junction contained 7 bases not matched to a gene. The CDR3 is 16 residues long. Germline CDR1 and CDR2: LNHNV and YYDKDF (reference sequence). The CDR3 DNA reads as TGTGCCACCAGCCCACAACAGGGGACCTCCTACAATGAGCAGTTCTTC. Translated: CATSPQQGTSYNEQFF.

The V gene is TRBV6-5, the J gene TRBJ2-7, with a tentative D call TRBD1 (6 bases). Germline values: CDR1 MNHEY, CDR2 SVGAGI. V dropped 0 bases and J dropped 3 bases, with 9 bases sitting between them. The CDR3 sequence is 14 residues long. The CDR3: CASSYSSRGYEQYF. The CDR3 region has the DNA TGTGCCAGCAGTTACTCCAGCAGGGGCTACGAGCAGTACTTC.

The CDR3: CASRRGTGANVLTF. As DNA, the CDR3 is TGTGCCAGTAGGAGGGGGACTGGGGCCAACGTCCTGACTTTC. The gene calls are TRBV19 and TRBJ2-6, with D tentatively TRBD1 (6 bases). Trimming took 6 bases from V and 2 from J, leaving 8 bases between them. The CDR3 loop spans 14 amino acids. Germline V gene sequence: CDR1 LNHDA, CDR2 SQIVND (reference sequence).

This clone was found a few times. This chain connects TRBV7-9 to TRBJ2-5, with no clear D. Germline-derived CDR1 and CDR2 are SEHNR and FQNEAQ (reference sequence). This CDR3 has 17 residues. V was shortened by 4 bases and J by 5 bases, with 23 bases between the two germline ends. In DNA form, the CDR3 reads TGTGCCAGCAGCTCCGTATCGGAGCGAACGTCGAGGGAGACCCAGTACTTC. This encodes CASSSVSERTSRETQYF. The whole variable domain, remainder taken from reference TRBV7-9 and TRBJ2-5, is DTGVSQNPRHKITKRGQNVTFRCDPISEHNRLYWYRQTLGQGPEFLTYFQNEAQLEKSRLLSDRFSAERPKGSFSTLEIQRTEQGDSAMYLCASSSVSERTSRETQYFGPGTRLLVL.

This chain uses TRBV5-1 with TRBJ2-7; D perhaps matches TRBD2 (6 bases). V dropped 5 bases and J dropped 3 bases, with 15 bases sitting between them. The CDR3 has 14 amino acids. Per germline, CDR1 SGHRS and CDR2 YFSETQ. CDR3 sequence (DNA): TGCGCCAGCAGGTTGATGGGGGGATACTACGAGCAGTACTTC. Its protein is CASRLMGGYYEQYF.